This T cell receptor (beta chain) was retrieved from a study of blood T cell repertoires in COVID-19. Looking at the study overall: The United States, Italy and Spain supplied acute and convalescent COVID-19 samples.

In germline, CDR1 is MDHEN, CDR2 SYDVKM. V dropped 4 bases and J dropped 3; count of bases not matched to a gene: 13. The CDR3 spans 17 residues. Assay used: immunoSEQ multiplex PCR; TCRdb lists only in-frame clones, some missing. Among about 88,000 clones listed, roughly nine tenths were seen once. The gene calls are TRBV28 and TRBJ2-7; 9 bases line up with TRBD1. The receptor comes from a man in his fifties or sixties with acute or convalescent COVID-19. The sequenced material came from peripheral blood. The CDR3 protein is CASSSNNLGDRDYEQYF. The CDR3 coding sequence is TGTGCCAGCAGTTCGAATAATCTCGGGGACAGGGACTACGAGCAGTACTTC.